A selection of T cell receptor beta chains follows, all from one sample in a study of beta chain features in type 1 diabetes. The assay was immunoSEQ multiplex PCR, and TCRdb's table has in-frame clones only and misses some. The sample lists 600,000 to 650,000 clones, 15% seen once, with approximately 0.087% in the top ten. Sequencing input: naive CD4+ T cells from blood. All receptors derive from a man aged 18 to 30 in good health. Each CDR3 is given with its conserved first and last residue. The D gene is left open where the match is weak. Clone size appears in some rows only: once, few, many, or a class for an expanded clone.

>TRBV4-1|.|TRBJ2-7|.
CASSQGPSTPRF
TGCGCCAGCAGCCAGGGCCCCAGTACACCTCGTTTC
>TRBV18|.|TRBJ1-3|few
CASSPPGHLISGNTIYF
TGTGCCAGCTCACCACCCGGGCACCTCATCTCTGGAAACACCATATATTTT
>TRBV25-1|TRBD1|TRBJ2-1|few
CASRDRNEQFF
TGTGCCAGCAGGGACAGGAATGAGCAGTTCTTC
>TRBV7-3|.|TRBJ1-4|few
CASSLIPGGLNEKLFF
TGTGCCAGCAGCTTAATCCCGGGGGGCCTTAATGAAAAACTGTTTTTT
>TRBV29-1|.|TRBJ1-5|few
CSVVLGAGSGNQPQHF
TGCAGCGTTGTCCTGGGGGCGGGTAGTGGCAATCAGCCCCAGCATTTT
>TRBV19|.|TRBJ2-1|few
CASRTTYLRRANEQFF
TGTGCCAGTCGAACGACCTACCTTCGGAGGGCCAATGAGCAGTTCTTC
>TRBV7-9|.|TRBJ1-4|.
CASSLGNEKLFF
TGTGCCAGCAGCTTAGGAAATGAAAAACTGTTTTTT
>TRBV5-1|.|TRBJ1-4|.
CASSLTAFNEKLFF
TGCGCCAGCAGCTTGACAGCCTTTAATGAAAAACTGTTTTTT
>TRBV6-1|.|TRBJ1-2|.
CASSATLTSINYGYTF
TGTGCCAGCAGTGCTACCCTGACATCTATCAACTATGGCTACACCTTC
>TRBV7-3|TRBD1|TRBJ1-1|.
CASSLRTGQNTEAFF
TGTGCCAGCAGCCTGCGGACAGGACAGAACACTGAAGCTTTCTTT
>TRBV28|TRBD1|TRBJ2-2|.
CASSFGGTGAGELFF
TGTGCCAGCAGTTTCGGCGGGACAGGGGCCGGGGAGCTGTTTTTT
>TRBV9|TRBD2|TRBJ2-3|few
CASSRLAGDYTDTQYF
TGTGCCAGCAGTCGCCTAGCGGGCGACTACACAGATACGCAGTATTTT
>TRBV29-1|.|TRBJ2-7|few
CSVEGASYEQYF
TGCAGCGTTGAGGGGGCCTCCTACGAGCAGTACTTC
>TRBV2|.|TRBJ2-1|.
CASSKEIDNEQFF
TGTGCCAGCAGTAAGGAAATCGACAATGAGCAGTTCTTC
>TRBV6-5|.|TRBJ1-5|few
CASSYGHNSNQPQHF
TGTGCCAGCAGTTACGGCCACAATAGCAATCAGCCCCAGCATTTT
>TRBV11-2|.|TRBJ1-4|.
CASSLHRAARENEKLFF
TGTGCCAGCAGCTTACATCGAGCGGCCAGGGAGAATGAAAAACTGTTTTTT
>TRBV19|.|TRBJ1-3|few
CASRRSDNSGNTIYF
TGTGCCAGTAGAAGAAGCGACAACTCTGGAAACACCATATATTTT
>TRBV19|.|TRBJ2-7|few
CASRTGSNEQYF
TGTGCCAGTAGAACAGGGTCGAACGAGCAGTACTTC
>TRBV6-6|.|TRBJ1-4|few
CASSPRGEKLFF
TGTGCCAGCAGCCCCCGAGGTGAAAAACTGTTTTTT
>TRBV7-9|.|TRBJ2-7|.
CASSTRGGGLNEQYF
TGTGCCAGCAGCACTCGCGGAGGGGGGCTCAACGAGCAGTACTTC
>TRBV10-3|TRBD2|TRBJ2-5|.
CAISVTSGGNQETQYF
TGTGCCATCAGTGTGACTAGCGGGGGGAACCAAGAGACCCAGTACTTC
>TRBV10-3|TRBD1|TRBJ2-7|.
CAISESTRGLAEQYF
TGTGCCATCAGTGAGTCGACCAGGGGGCTTGCCGAGCAGTACTTC
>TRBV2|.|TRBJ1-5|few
CASSGETGSNQPQHF
TGTGCCAGCAGTGGGGAGACAGGAAGCAATCAGCCCCAGCATTTT
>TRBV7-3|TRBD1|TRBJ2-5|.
CASSPRRDRGGETQYF
TGTGCCAGCAGCCCCCGCCGGGACAGGGGAGGAGAGACCCAGTACTTC
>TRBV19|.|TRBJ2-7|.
CASRTRGRGSYEQYF
TGTGCCAGTAGGACCCGGGGACGGGGGTCCTACGAGCAGTACTTC
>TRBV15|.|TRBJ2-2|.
CATSRDRGAGTGELFF
TGTGCCACCAGCAGAGATAGGGGAGCCGGCACCGGGGAGCTGTTTTTT
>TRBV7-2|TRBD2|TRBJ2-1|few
CASSLVGGSSYVEQFF
TGTGCCAGCAGCTTAGTTGGCGGGAGCAGTTATGTTGAGCAGTTCTTC
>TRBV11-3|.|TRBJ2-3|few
CASSLLVGRADTQYF
TGTGCCAGCAGCCTACTCGTAGGTCGGGCAGATACGCAGTATTTT
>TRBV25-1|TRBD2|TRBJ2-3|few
CASISGGSTDTQYF
TGTGCCAGCATCTCGGGGGGTAGCACAGATACGCAGTATTTT
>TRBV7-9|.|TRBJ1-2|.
CASSSDGLYGYTF
TGTGCCAGCAGCTCAGACGGGCTCTATGGCTACACCTTC
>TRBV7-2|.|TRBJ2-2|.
CASSTRDHPGELFF
TGTGCCAGCAGCACCAGGGACCACCCCGGGGAGCTGTTTTTT
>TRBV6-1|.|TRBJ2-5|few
CASTGQGTQYF
TGTGCCAGCACTGGCCAAGGGACCCAGTACTTC
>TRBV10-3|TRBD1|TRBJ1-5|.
CAISGQGDSNQPQHF
TGTGCCATCAGCGGACAGGGGGATAGCAATCAGCCCCAGCATTTT
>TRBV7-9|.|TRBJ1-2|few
CASSLAQGYGYTF
TGTGCCAGCAGCTTAGCCCAGGGCTATGGCTACACCTTC
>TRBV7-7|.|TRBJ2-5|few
CALSRVEETQYF
TGTGCACTTTCGAGGGTCGAGGAGACCCAGTACTTC
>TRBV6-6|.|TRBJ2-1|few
CASSTKGLSGGNEQFF
TGTGCCAGCAGTACCAAGGGACTGTCAGGGGGCAATGAGCAGTTCTTC
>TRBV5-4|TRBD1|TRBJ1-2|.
CASGRDPLRQGIF
TGTGCCAGCGGGAGAGACCCGCTTAGACAGGGGATCTTC
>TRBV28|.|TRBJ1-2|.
CASSRDTSTFNYGYTF
TGTGCCAGCAGCCGGGACACCTCTACCTTTAACTATGGCTACACCTTC
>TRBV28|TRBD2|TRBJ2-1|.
CASSQAGAGDNEQFF
TGTGCCAGCAGTCAAGCTGGAGCGGGAGACAATGAGCAGTTCTTC
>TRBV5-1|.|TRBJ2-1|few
CASSVGTGNRYNEQFF
TGCGCCAGCAGCGTGGGGACGGGAAATCGCTACAATGAGCAGTTCTTC
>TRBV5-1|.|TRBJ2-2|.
CASSIRTANTGELFF
TGCGCCAGCAGCATCCGGACGGCGAACACCGGGGAGCTGTTTTTT
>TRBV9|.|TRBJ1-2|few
CASSVDSRLYGYTF
TGTGCCAGCAGCGTAGATTCCAGACTCTATGGCTACACCTTC
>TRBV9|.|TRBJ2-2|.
CASSVEPMNTGELFF
TGTGCCAGCAGCGTAGAACCGATGAACACCGGGGAGCTGTTTTTT
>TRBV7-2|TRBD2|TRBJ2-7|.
CASSSLAGGYEQYF
TGTGCCAGCAGCTCCCTCGCGGGGGGCTACGAGCAGTACTTC
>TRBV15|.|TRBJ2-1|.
CATSRPRSGSYNEQFF
TGTGCCACCAGCAGGCCCAGGAGCGGCTCCTACAATGAGCAGTTCTTC
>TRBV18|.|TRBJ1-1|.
CASSPEQGILMNTEAFF
TGTGCCAGCTCACCGGAGCAGGGGATCCTCATGAACACTGAAGCTTTCTTT
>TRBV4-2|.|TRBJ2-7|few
CASSQGTRRQGGEQYF
TGTGCCAGCAGCCAAGGTACTCGGAGACAGGGAGGTGAGCAGTACTTC
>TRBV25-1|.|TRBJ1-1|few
CASRNRAGAFF
TGTGCCAGCAGGAACAGGGCAGGAGCTTTCTTT
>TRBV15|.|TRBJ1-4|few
CATRKQGRDEKLFF
TGTGCCACCAGGAAACAGGGAAGAGATGAAAAACTGTTTTTT